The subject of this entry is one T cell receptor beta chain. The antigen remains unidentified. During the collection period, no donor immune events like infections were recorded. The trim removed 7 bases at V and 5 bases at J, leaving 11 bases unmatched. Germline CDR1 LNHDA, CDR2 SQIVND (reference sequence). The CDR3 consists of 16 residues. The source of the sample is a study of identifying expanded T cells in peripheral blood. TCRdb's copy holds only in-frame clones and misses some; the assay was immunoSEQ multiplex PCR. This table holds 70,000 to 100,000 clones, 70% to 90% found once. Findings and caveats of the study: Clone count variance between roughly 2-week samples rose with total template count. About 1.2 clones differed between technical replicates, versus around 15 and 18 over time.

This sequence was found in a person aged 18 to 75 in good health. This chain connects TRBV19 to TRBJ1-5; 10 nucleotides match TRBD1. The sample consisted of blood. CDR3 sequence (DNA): TGTGCCAGTACCTCCGGGACAGGGGAGCGGGATCAGCCCCAGCATTTT. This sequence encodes CASTSGTGERDQPQHF.